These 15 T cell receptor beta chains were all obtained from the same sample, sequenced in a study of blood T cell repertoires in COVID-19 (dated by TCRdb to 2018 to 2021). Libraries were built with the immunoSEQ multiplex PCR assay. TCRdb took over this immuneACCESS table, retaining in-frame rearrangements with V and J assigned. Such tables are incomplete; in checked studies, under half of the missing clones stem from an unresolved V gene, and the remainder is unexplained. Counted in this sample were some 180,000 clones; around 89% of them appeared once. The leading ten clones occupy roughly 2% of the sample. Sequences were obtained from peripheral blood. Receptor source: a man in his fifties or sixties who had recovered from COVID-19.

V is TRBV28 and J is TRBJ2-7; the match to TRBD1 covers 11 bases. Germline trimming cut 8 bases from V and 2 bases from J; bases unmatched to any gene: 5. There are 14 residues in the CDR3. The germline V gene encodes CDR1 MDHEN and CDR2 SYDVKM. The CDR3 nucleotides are TGTGCCAGCGTTGGGACAGGGGGTCCCTACGAGCAGTACTTC. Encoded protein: CASVGTGGPYEQYF.

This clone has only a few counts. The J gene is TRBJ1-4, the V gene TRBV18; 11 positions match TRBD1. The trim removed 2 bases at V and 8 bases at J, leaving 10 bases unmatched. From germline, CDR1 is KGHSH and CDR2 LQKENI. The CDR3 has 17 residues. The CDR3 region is CASSPTRTGQGGEKLFF. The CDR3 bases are TGTGCCAGCTCACCAACTAGAACGGGACAGGGGGGCGAAAAACTGTTTTTT.

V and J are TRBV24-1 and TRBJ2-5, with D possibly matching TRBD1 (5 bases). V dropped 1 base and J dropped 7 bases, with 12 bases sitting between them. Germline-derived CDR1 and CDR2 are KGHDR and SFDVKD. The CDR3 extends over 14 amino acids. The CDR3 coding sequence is TGTGCCACCAGTGATTTTAAGACAGAGGCGACCCAGTACTTC. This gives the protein CATSDFKTEATQYF.

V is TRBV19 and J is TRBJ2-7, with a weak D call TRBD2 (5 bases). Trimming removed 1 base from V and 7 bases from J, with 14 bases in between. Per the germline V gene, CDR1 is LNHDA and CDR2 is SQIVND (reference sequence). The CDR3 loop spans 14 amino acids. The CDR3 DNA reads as TGTGCCAGTAGTATAGTTCAAGGGTCGGGGGAGCAGTACTTC. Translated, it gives CASSIVQGSGEQYF.

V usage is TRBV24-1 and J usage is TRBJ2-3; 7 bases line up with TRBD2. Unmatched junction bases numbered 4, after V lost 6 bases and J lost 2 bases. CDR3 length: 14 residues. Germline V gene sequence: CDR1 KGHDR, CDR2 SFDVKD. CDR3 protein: CATSQGGFTDTQYF. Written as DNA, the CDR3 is TGTGCCACCAGTCAGGGAGGGTTCACAGATACGCAGTATTTT.

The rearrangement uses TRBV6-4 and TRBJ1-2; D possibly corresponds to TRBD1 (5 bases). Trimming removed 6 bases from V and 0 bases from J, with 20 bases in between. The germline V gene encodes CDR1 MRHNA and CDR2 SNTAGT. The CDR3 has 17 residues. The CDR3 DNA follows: TGTGCCAGCAGCCGCTCGGACACCTCCGATGCTAACTATGGCTACACCTTC. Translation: CASSRSDTSDANYGYTF.

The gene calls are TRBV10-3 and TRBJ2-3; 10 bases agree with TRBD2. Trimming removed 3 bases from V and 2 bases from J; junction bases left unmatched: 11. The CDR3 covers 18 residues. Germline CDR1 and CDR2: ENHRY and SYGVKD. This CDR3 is CAISDPWVLAGNTDTQYF. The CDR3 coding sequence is TGTGCCATCAGTGACCCCTGGGTACTAGCGGGAAACACAGATACGCAGTATTTT.

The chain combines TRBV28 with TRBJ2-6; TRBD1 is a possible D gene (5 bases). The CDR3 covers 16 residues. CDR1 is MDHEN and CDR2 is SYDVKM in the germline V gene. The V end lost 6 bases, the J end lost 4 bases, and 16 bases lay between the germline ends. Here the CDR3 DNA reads TGTGCCAGCAGGCGGCAGGGCCTCTCCGGGGCCAACGTCCTGACTTTC. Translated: CASRRQGLSGANVLTF. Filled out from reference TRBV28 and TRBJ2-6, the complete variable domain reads DVKVTQSSRYLVKRTGEKVFLECVQDMDHENMFWYRQDPGLGLRLIYFSYDVKMKEKGDIPEGYSVSREKKERFSLILESASTNQTSMYLCASRRQGLSGANVLTFGAGSRLTVL.

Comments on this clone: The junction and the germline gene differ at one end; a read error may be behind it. CDR3 loop: CASSFRDKLDF. The CDR3 region has the DNA TGTGCCAGCAGCTTCCGGGACAAACTCGACTTC. The gene calls are TRBV7-2 and TRBJ2-7; TRBD1 is a possible D gene (6 bases). This CDR3 comprises 11 residues. In germline, CDR1 is SGHTA, CDR2 FQGNSA.

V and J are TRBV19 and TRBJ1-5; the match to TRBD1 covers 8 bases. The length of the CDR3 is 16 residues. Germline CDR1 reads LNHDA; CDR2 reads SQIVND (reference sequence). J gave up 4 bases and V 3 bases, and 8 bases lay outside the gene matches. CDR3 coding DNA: TGTGCCAGTAGTATGCGGGGACAGGTCGTTAATCAGCCCCAGCATTTT. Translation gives CASSMRGQVVNQPQHF.

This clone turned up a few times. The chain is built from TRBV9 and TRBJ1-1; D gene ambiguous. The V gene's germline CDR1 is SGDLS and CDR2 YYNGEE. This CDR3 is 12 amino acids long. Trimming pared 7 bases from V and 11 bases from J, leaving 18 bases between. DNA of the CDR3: TGTGCCAGCGGACCCCCCGGGGTCGGGGCTTTCTTT. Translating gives CASGPPGVGAFF.

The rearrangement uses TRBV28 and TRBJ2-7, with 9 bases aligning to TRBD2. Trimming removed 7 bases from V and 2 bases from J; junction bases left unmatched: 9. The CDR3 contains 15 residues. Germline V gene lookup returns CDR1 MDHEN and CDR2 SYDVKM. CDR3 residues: CASTRGGARTYEQYF. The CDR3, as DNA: TGTGCCAGCACCCGCGGGGGGGCCAGGACCTACGAGCAGTACTTC.

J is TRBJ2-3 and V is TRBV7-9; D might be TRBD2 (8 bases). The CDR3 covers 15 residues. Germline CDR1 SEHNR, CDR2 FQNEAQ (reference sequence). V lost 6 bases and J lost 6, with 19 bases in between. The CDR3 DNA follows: TGTGCCAGCAGTCCTCCGGGAGGGGGCAGGGATACGCAGTATTTT. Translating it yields CASSPPGGGRDTQYF.

Here the CDR3 reads CASSPAFQGQGPHTF. The CDR3 region has the DNA TGTGCCAGCAGCCCCGCTTTCCAAGGACAGGGTCCCCACACCTTC. The chain recombines TRBV2 with TRBJ1-2, with TRBD1 identical over 8 bases. With 6 bases clipped from V and 12 bases from J, the junction kept 18 bases outside the gene matches. Germline CDR1 is SNHLY and CDR2 is FYNNEI. The CDR3 has 15 amino acids. The variable domain in full, with the rest retrieved from reference TRBV2 and TRBJ1-2, is EPEVTQTPSHQVTQMGQEVILRCVPISNHLYFYWYRQILGQKVEFLVSFYNNEISEKSEIFDDQFSVERPDGSNFTLKIRSTKLEDSAMYFCASSPAFQGQGPHTFGSGTRLTVV.

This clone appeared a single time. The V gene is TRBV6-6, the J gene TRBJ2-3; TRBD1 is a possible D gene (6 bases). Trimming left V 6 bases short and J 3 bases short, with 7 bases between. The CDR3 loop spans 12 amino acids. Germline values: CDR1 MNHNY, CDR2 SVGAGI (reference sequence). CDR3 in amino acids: CASRDSTDTQYF. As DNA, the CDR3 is TGTGCCAGCAGGGACAGTACAGATACGCAGTATTTT.